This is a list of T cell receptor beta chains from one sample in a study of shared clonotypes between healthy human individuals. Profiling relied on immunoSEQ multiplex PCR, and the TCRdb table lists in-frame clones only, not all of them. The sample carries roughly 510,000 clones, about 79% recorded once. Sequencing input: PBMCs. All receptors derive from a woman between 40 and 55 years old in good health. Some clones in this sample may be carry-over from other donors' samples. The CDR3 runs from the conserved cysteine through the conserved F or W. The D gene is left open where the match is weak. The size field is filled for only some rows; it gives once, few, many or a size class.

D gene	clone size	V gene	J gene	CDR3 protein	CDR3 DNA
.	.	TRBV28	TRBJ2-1	CASLTETYNEQFF	TGTGCCAGCCTGACAGAAACCTACAATGAGCAGTTCTTC
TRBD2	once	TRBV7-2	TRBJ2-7	CASSTGTSGRIYEQYF	TGTGCCAGCAGCACGGGGACTAGCGGGAGAATCTACGAGCAGTACTTC
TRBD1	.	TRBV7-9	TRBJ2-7	CASSLAGTAKHEQYF	TGTGCCAGCAGCTTGGCCGGGACAGCCAAGCACGAGCAGTACTTC
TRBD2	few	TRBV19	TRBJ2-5	CASSINGLAGETQYF	TGTGCCAGTAGTATAAACGGACTAGCGGGTGAGACCCAGTACTTC
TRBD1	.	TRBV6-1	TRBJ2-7	CAISETGQGSPYEQYF	TGTGCCATCAGTGAGACTGGACAGGGATCTCCCTACGAGCAGTACTTC
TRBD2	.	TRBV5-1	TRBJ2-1	CASSLLAGGQFF	TGCGCCAGCAGCCTGTTAGCGGGGGGGCAGTTCTTC
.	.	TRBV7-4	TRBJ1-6	CANNPTTDPLLYNSPLHF	TGTGCCAACAACCCAACGACGGACCCTCTCCTCTATAATTCACCCCTCCACTTT
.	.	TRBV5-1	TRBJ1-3	CASSLGGNSGNTIYF	TGCGCCAGCAGCCTGGGAGGCAACTCTGGAAACACCATATATTTT
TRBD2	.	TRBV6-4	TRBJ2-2	CASPSSTSGANTGELFF	TGTGCCAGCCCTTCGTCCACTAGCGGGGCCAACACCGGGGAGCTGTTTTTT
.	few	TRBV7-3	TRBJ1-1	CASSLNPHGTGWTEAFF	TGTGCCAGCAGCTTAAACCCCCATGGCACAGGGTGGACTGAAGCTTTCTTT
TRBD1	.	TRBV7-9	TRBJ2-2	CASSSGTGGTGELFF	TGTGCCAGCAGCTCGGGGACAGGGGGCACCGGGGAGCTGTTTTTT
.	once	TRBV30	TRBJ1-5	CAWSKGISNQPQHF	TGTGCCTGGAGTAAGGGGATTAGCAATCAGCCCCAGCATTTT
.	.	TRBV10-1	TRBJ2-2	CASSESNTGELFF	TGCGCCAGCAGTGAGTCGAACACCGGGGAGCTGTTTTTT
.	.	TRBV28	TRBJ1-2	CASSFSLGDARGYTF	TGTGCCAGCAGTTTCTCCCTTGGGGACGCGAGGGGCTACACCTTC
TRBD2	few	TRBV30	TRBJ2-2	CAWSGTSGMGTGELFF	TGTGCCTGGAGTGGGACTAGCGGGATGGGCACCGGGGAGCTGTTTTTT
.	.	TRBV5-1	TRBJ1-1	CASSKWEGNTEAFF	TGCGCCAGCAGTAAGTGGGAGGGAAACACTGAAGCTTTCTTT
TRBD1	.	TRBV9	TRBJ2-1	CASSVDGRGPYNEQFF	TGTGCCAGCAGCGTAGATGGTAGGGGGCCGTACAATGAGCAGTTCTTC
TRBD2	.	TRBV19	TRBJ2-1	CARKMGGDSYNEQFF	TGTGCCAGAAAGATGGGGGGGGACTCCTACAATGAGCAGTTCTTC
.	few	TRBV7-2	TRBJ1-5	CASSPGRSPQPQHF	TGTGCCAGCAGCCCAGGACGGTCCCCTCAGCCCCAGCATTTT
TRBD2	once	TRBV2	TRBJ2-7	CASSKTSGRAHEQYF	TGTGCCAGCAGTAAAACTAGCGGGAGGGCCCACGAGCAGTACTTC
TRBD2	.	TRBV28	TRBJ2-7	CASSLPGLAGGPHTNKGEQYF	TGTGCCAGCAGTTTACCCGGACTAGCGGGAGGCCCACACACCAACAAGGGCGAGCAGTACTTC
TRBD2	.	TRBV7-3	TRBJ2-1	CASSLTSGNNEQFF	TGTGCCAGCAGCTTAACTAGCGGGAACAATGAGCAGTTCTTC
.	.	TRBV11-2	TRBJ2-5	CASSLGGWEQYF	TGTGCCAGCAGCTTAGGCGGGTGGGAGCAGTACTTC
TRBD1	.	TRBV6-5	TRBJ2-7	CASRLQGAYEQYF	TGTGCCAGCAGGCTACAGGGGGCCTACGAGCAGTACTTC
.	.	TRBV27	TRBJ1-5	CASSLGGRGPQHF	TGTGCCAGCAGTTTAGGGGGAAGGGGACCCCAGCATTTT
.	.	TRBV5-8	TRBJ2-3	CASSLGAGSTDTQYF	TGTGCCAGCAGCTTGGGGGCGGGGAGCACAGATACGCAGTATTTT
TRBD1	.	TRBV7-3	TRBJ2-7	CASSPGTGLYEQYF	TGTGCCAGCAGCCCCGGGACAGGGCTCTACGAGCAGTACTTC
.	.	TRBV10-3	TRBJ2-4	CAISESETGIKNIQYF	TGTGCCATCAGTGAGTCGGAAACAGGGATCAAAAACATTCAGTACTTC